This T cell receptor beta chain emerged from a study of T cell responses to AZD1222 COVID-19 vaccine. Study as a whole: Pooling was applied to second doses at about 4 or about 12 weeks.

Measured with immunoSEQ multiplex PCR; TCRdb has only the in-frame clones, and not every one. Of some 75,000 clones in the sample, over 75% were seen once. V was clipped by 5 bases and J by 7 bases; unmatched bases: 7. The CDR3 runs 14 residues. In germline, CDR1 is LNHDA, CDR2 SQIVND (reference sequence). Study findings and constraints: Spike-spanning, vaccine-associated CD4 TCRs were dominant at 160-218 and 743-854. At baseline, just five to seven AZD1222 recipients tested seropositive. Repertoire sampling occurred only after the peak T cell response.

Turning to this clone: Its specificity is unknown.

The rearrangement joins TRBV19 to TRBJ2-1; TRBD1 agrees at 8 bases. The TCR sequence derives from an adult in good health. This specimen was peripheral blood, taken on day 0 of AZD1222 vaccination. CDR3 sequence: CASSFDRGSNEQFF. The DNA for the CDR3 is TGTGCCAGTAGTTTTGACAGGGGTTCGAATGAGCAGTTCTTC.